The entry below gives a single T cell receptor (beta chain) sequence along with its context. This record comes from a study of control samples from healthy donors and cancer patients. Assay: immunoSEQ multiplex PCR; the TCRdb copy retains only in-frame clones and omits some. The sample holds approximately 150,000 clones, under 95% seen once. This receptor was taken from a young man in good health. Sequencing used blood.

In DNA form, the CDR3 reads TGCGCCAGCTCAGGGGGGGGAAATCAGCCCCAGCATTTT. Protein product: CASSGGGNQPQHF. The rearrangement links TRBV5-1 to TRBJ1-5, with 7 bases matching TRBD1. Trimming removed 7 bases from V and 4 bases from J; junction bases left unmatched: 5. This CDR3 has 13 amino acids. Germline V gene sequence: CDR1 SGHRS, CDR2 YFSETQ.